This T cell receptor beta chain was observed in a study of blood T cell repertoires in COVID-19. The overall study: Specimens from acute and convalescent COVID-19 originated in the United States, Italy and Spain. T cells, B-cell-depleted T cells, or PBMCs supplied cDNA or gDNA.

Data came from immunoSEQ multiplex PCR; TCRdb stores just in-frame clones and leaves some out. The data show fewer than 350,000 clones, roughly 85% seen once. In this sample, this clone turned up once. Germline CDR1 is SGDLS and CDR2 is YYNGEE. CDR3 length: 21 amino acids. The ends were cut back, 4 bases at V and 8 bases at J, with 37 bases in the middle. Cohorts were assigned according to the clinical history that participants reported. The rearrangement links TRBV9 to TRBJ2-1; tentatively, D is TRBD1 or TRBD2 (10 bases each). The sequencing sample was made of PBMCs or T cells enriched from blood (not recorded which). The clonotype was recovered from a woman in her thirties or forties with acute COVID-19. The CDR3 region has the DNA TGTGCCAGCAGCTCTCGTCGAGACAGGGGGCTTAGCGGGAGGCCCTCGGATGAGCAGTTCTTC. Translating it yields CASSSRRDRGLSGRPSDEQFF.